A selection of T cell receptor beta chains follows, all from one sample in a study of blood T cells in healthy people across ages. In TCRdb, the 5' RACE reads were re-called with MiXCR into one record per CDR3 protein. The sample includes 1.5 million to 2 million distinct CDR3 sequences, about 32% of them seen just once. Sequenced material: blood. These receptors all come from a woman in her 30s in good health. The CDR3 runs from the conserved cysteine through the conserved F or W. A D gene is named only where the DNA matches it firmly. Size values are once, few and many counts, or a class for expanded clones, and some rows have none.

abundance	j_gene	d_gene	v_gene	CDR3aa	CDR3nt
few	TRBJ1-4	-	TRBV4-1	CASSPRGLQLFF	TGCGCCAGCAGTCCACGGGGACTACAGCTGTTTTTT
few	TRBJ2-3	-	TRBV2	CASSKFLGTDTQYF	TGTGCCAGCAGTAAGTTCCTGGGAACAGATACGCAGTATTTT
-	TRBJ2-2	-	TRBV3-1	CASSQSLSTGELFF	TGTGCCAGCAGCCAATCCCTTAGCACCGGGGAGCTGTTTTTT
-	TRBJ2-2	-	TRBV6-5	CASSGVALGGELFF	TGTGCCAGCAGCGGGGTGGCCCTTGGCGGGGAGCTGTTTTTT
-	TRBJ1-2	-	TRBV5-6	CASSSGPRGPGYGYTF	TGTGCCAGCAGCTCGGGGCCACGGGGTCCGGGGTATGGCTACACCTTC
-	TRBJ2-7	-	TRBV9	CASSVGGDLSYEQYF	TGTGCCAGCAGCGTAGGGGGGGACCTTTCCTACGAGCAGTACTTC
-	TRBJ2-3	-	TRBV15	CATSSHRPGGQGDTQYF	TGTGCCACCAGCAGTCACCGTCCGGGGGGCCAGGGAGATACGCAGTATTTT
-	TRBJ2-3	-	TRBV30	CASSWGLITDTQYF	TGTGCCTCTAGTTGGGGGCTCATCACAGATACGCAGTATTTT
-	TRBJ2-1	-	TRBV7-3	CASSLVGTAYIEQFF	TGTGCCAGCAGCTTAGTGGGTACAGCCTACATTGAGCAGTTCTTC
few	TRBJ2-7	-	TRBV3-1	CASSHTGESSYEQYF	TGTGCCAGCAGCCACACCGGGGAAAGCTCCTACGAGCAGTACTTC
few	TRBJ2-1	-	TRBV7-6	CASSLANGDNEQFF	TGTGCCAGCAGCTTAGCGAATGGGGACAATGAGCAGTTCTTC
-	TRBJ1-5	-	TRBV12-3/TRBV12-4	CASSPRAGNGNQPQHF	TGTGCCAGCAGCCCCCGCGCGGGGAACGGCAATCAGCCCCAGCATTTT
-	TRBJ1-2	-	TRBV3-1	CASSSPRSLYGYTF	TGTGCCAGCAGCTCACCTAGATCACTCTATGGCTACACCTTC
many	TRBJ2-7	TRBD2	TRBV4-2	CASSQDTSGRGYEQYF	TGTGCCAGCAGCCAAGATACTAGCGGGAGGGGATACGAGCAGTACTTC
few	TRBJ2-3	TRBD1	TRBV15	CATSRDRGRTDTQYF	TGTGCCACCAGCAGGGACAGGGGACGCACAGATACGCAGTATTTT
-	TRBJ2-5	TRBD2	TRBV30	CACSGPSRETQYF	TGTGCCTGTAGCGGGCCAAGCCGGGAGACCCAGTACTTC
-	TRBJ2-7	TRBD1	TRBV6-1	CASSEGVGAGGSYEQYF	TGTGCCAGCAGTGAAGGGGTAGGGGCAGGGGGCTCCTACGAGCAGTACTTC
few	TRBJ1-5	-	TRBV20-1	CSAEGDPDVQPQHF	TGCAGTGCTGAGGGGGACCCGGACGTCCAGCCCCAGCATTTT
few	TRBJ2-1	-	TRBV16	CASSLGEARNNEQFF	TGTGCCAGCAGCTTAGGCGAGGCTAGAAACAATGAGCAGTTCTTC
-	TRBJ2-3	-	TRBV5-1	CASSNFVPNTDTQYF	TGCGCCAGCAGTAATTTTGTACCTAACACAGATACGCAGTATTTT
few	TRBJ2-7	-	TRBV7-2	CASSFLFAGSKDEQYF	TGTGCCAGCAGCTTCCTCTTTGCCGGGTCTAAGGACGAGCAGTACTTC
-	TRBJ2-1	-	TRBV7-2	CASSLGVRGYNEQFF	TGTGCCAGCAGCCTGGGTGTAAGAGGATACAATGAGCAGTTCTTC
few	TRBJ2-1	TRBD2	TRBV10-3	CAISEPTSEPSGPQDEQFF	TGTGCCATCAGTGAGCCTACCTCGGAGCCTAGCGGGCCTCAGGATGAGCAGTTCTTC
few	TRBJ2-5	TRBD2	TRBV5-1	CASSIAGAYQETQYF	TGCGCCAGCAGCATAGCGGGAGCTTACCAAGAGACCCAGTACTTC
-	TRBJ2-5	TRBD2	TRBV5-1	CASSPTATSLETQYF	TGCGCCAGCAGCCCCACGGCGACTAGCTTGGAGACCCAGTACTTC
-	TRBJ1-4	-	TRBV6-1	CASRLSGAENEKLFF	TGTGCCAGCAGGCTCTCCGGGGCCGAAAATGAAAAACTGTTTTTT
-	TRBJ1-5	-	TRBV9	CASSGIGGNQPQHF	TGTGCCAGCAGCGGGATAGGTGGCAATCAGCCCCAGCATTTT
few	TRBJ2-7	-	TRBV6-6	CASSYVPEPWEQYF	TGTGCCAGCAGTTACGTGCCAGAGCCCTGGGAGCAGTACTTC
-	TRBJ1-4	TRBD1	TRBV14	CASSPFGTAYEKLFF	TGTGCCAGCAGCCCGTTTGGGACAGCGTATGAAAAACTGTTTTTT
many	TRBJ2-5	-	TRBV13	CASSLGLNFETQYF	TGTGCCAGCAGCTTAGGCCTCAATTTCGAGACCCAGTACTTC
few	TRBJ2-1	TRBD1	TRBV10-3	CAIAGTGDPYNEQFF	TGTGCCATAGCCGGGACAGGGGACCCTTACAATGAGCAGTTCTTC